A single sample gave rise to the 18 T cell receptor beta chains below, sequenced in a study of identifying expanded T cells in peripheral blood. Assay used: immunoSEQ multiplex PCR; TCRdb lists only in-frame clones, some missing. The sample consists of about 81,000 clones, around 84% of them appearing once. The material sequenced was blood. The receptors were sampled from a person between 18 and 75 years old in good health.

The rearrangement uses TRBV7-2 and TRBJ2-1; 13 bases align to TRBD2. The germline CDR1 and CDR2 sequences are SGHTA and FQGNSA. CDR3 length: 15 amino acids. With V trimmed by 3 bases and J by 7 bases, 3 bases remained unmatched. In DNA form, the CDR3 reads TGTGCCAGCAGCTTGAGACTAGCGGGAGGAAATGAGCAGTTCTTC. It codes for CASSLRLAGGNEQFF.

This clone has more than one count but fewer than ten. The chain carries TRBV19 and TRBJ2-2; 8 nucleotides align to TRBD1. V shed 5 bases, J shed 5 bases, and the junction held 4 bases outside the gene matches. The V gene's germline CDR1 is LNHDA and CDR2 SQIVND (reference sequence). This CDR3 comprises 14 residues. This CDR3 is CASSVDRVTGELFF. The CDR3 DNA reads TGTGCCAGTAGTGTGGACAGGGTTACCGGGGAGCTGTTTTTT.

This clone was picked up one time. The chain combines TRBV29-1 with TRBJ2-2; TRBD1 is a possible D gene (5 bases). Germline V gives CDR1 SQVTM, CDR2 ANQGSEA. The length of the CDR3 is 15 residues. V was pared by 2 bases and J by 0 bases, with 10 bases between. The CDR3 spells CSVEQGRTNTGELFF. CDR3 in DNA: TGCAGCGTTGAACAGGGTAGAACGAACACCGGGGAGCTGTTTTTT.

V and J are TRBV6-5 and TRBJ2-3; TRBD2 aligns across 8 bases. The junction had 8 bases not matched to a gene; V was cut back by 4 bases and J by 2 bases. Germline-derived CDR1 and CDR2 are MNHEY and SVGAGI. This CDR3 contains 16 residues. The CDR3 bases are TGTGCCAGCAGTTCCCGGTTAGCGGGGATCACAGATACGCAGTATTTT. It codes for CASSSRLAGITDTQYF.

On this clone: Other DNA sequences in the same sample also yield this CDR3. The chain employs TRBV5-6 and TRBJ2-2; D uncertain. The V end was cut by 5 bases, the J end by 4 bases, with 9 bases between. Germline V lookup: CDR1 SGHDT, CDR2 YYEEEE. This CDR3 is built from 13 residues. CDR3 sequence reads: CASSKVVTGELFF. CDR3 bases: TGTGCCAGCAGTAAGGTCGTCACCGGGGAGCTGTTTTTT.

V is TRBV5-5 and J is TRBJ2-7; the match to TRBD1 covers 9 bases. V lost 2 bases and J lost 1; bases outside the gene matches: 4. Germline V CDR1 and CDR2: SGHKS, YYEKEE (reference sequence). There are 15 residues in the CDR3. CDR3 bases: TGTGCCAGCAGCTTAGGACAGGGGATTTCCTACGAGCAGTACTTC. This encodes CASSLGQGISYEQYF. Full variable domain (outside the CDR3, taken from reference TRBV5-5 and TRBJ2-7): DAGVTQSPTHLIKTRGQQVTLRCSPISGHKSVSWYQQVLGQGPQFIFQYYEKEERGRGNFPDRFSARQFPNYSSELNVNALLLGDSALYLCASSLGQGISYEQYFGPGTRLTVT.

The chain links TRBV9 to TRBJ1-2, with TRBD1 matching over 7 bases. The V gene end was trimmed by 3 bases and the J gene end by 7 bases; junction bases not matched to a gene: 9. This CDR3 region has 14 residues. The germline V gene has CDR1 SGDLS and CDR2 YYNGEE. In nucleotides, the CDR3 is TGTGCCAGCAGCGCCCAGACAGGGTCTAGTGGCTACACCTTC. Translating it yields CASSAQTGSSGYTF.

This chain uses TRBV7-9 with TRBJ1-1; TRBD1 might be the D (5 bases). This CDR3 is 13 amino acids long. CDR1 is SEHNR and CDR2 is FQNEAQ in the germline V gene (reference sequence). The ends were cut back, 5 bases at V and 4 bases at J, with 11 bases in the middle. The CDR3 sequence: CASSAMGGTEAFF. The CDR3 DNA reads TGTGCCAGCAGCGCGATGGGGGGCACTGAAGCTTTCTTT.

The gene calls are TRBV6-1 and TRBJ2-7; D call uncertain. The CDR3 length is 13 residues. V was cut by 2 bases and J by 2 bases, with 7 bases left in between. Germline V lookup: CDR1 MNHNS, CDR2 SASEGT. The CDR3 loop is CASSEMTTYEQYF. The DNA of the CDR3 is TGTGCCAGCAGTGAAATGACGACCTACGAGCAGTACTTC.

The chain has TRBV6-5 and TRBJ2-3; 9 bases fit TRBD2. This CDR3 is built from 13 residues. CDR1 and CDR2 (germline): MNHEY, SVGAGI. Germline trimming cut 6 bases from V and 6 bases from J; bases unmatched to any gene: 4. The CDR3 reads CASRIAGADTQYF. The CDR3 nucleotides read TGTGCCAGCAGGATAGCGGGAGCGGATACGCAGTATTTT.

The J gene is TRBJ2-7, the V gene TRBV19, with TRBD1 identical over 8 bases. The CDR3 totals 12 residues. Germline CDR1 LNHDA, CDR2 SQIVND (reference sequence). V was pared by 6 bases and J by 4 bases, with 2 bases of the junction left unmatched. The CDR3 bases are TGTGCCAGTAGGGACAGGGCGTACGAGCAGTACTTC. It is translated as CASRDRAYEQYF.

The chain links TRBV27 to TRBJ1-5; the D is unclear. This CDR3 comprises 14 residues. Germline V gives CDR1 MNHEY, CDR2 SMNVEV (reference sequence). V was cut by 6 bases and J by 0 bases, with 9 bases left in between. The CDR3 reads CASSPENSNQPQHF. In DNA form, the CDR3 reads TGTGCCAGCAGCCCAGAGAATAGCAATCAGCCCCAGCATTTT.

The rearrangement uses TRBV28 and TRBJ1-1, with D uncertain. V was shortened by 5 bases and J by 0 bases, with 10 bases between the two germline ends. Germline V CDR1 and CDR2: MDHEN, SYDVKM. The length of the CDR3 is 14 residues. The CDR3: CASSIRAMNTEAFF. CDR3 coding DNA: TGTGCCAGCAGTATACGGGCCATGAACACTGAAGCTTTCTTT.

This sequence joins TRBV9 and TRBJ1-1; TRBD1 might be the D (5 bases). Germline values: CDR1 SGDLS, CDR2 YYNGEE. There are 14 residues in the CDR3. V shed 0 bases and J shed 7 bases, with 13 bases lying between them. The DNA of the CDR3 is TGTGCCAGCAGCGTAGCGGGGGGTAGTAATGAAGCTTTCTTT. Translation: CASSVAGGSNEAFF.

CDR3 protein: CASSLGLAVYQETQYF. The CDR3 DNA sequence: TGCGCCAGCAGCTTGGGACTAGCGGTGTACCAAGAGACCCAGTACTTC. The chain couples TRBV5-1 to TRBJ2-5, with TRBD2 identical over 9 bases. The CDR3 has 16 amino acids. CDR1 and CDR2 from the germline V gene are SGHRS and YFSETQ. Losses at the gene ends were 0 bases for V and 0 bases for J; bases not matched to a gene: 3.

The CDR3 DNA reads TGTGCCAGCAGGGGCAGGTCAGCTAGCACAGATACGCAGTATTTT. Protein product: CASRGRSASTDTQYF. The genes are TRBV6-5 and TRBJ2-3, with D unresolved. The CDR3 is 15 amino acids. The V gene's germline CDR1 is MNHEY and CDR2 SVGAGI. Deletions cut 6 bases from V and 0 bases from J, with 13 bases between.

V is TRBV7-6 and J is TRBJ1-1; TRBD1 is a possible D gene (5 bases). The CDR3 is 15 amino acids. Germline assignment: CDR1 SGHVS and CDR2 FNYEAQ. Trimming removed 2 bases at V and 1 base at J, with 11 bases between. The CDR3 nucleotides read TGTGCCAGCAGCTTACAAGGGGCGGGGAACACTGAAGCTTTCTTT. Translating it yields CASSLQGAGNTEAFF.

The rearrangement links TRBV7-9 to TRBJ2-7, with D unresolved. The CDR3 covers 11 residues. Trimming left V 2 bases short and J 4 bases short, with 3 bases between. Per the germline V gene, CDR1 is SEHNR and CDR2 is FQNEAQ (reference sequence). The CDR3 loop is CASSLQYEQYF. CDR3 sequence (DNA): TGTGCCAGCAGCTTACAGTACGAGCAGTACTTC.